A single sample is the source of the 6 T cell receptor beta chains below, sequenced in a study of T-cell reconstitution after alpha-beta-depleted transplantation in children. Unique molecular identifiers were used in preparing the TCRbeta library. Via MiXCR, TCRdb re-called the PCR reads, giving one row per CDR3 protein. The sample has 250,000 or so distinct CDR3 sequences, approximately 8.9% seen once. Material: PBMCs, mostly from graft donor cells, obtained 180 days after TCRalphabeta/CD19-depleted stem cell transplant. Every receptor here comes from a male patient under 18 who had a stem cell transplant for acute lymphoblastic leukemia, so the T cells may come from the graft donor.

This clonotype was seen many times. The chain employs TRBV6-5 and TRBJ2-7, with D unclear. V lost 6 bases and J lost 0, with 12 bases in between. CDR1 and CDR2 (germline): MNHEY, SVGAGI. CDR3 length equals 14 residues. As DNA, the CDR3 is TGTGCCAGCAGCTCCTCGTACAGCTCCTACGAGCAGTACTTC. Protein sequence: CASSSSYSSYEQYF.

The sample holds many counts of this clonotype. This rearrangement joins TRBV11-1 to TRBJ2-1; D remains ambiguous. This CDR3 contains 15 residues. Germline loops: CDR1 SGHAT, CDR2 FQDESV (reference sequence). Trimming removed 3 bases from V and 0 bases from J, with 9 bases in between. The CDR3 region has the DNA TGTGCCAGCAGCTTCAAGCGTTACTCCTACAATGAGCAGTTCTTC. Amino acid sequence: CASSFKRYSYNEQFF.

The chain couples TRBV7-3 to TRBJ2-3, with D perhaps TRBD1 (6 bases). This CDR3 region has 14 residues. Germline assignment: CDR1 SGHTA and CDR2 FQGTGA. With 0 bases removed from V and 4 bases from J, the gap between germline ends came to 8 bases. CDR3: CASSLTGAADTQYF. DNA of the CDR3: TGTGCCAGCAGCTTAACGGGGGCTGCAGATACGCAGTATTTT.

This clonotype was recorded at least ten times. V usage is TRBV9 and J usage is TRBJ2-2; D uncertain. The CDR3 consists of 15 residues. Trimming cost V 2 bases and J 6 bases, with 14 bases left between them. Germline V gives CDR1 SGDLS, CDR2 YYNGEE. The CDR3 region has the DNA TGTGCCAGCAGCGTCAACCCCGTTGGAGCCGGGGAGCTGTTTTTT. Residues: CASSVNPVGAGELFF.

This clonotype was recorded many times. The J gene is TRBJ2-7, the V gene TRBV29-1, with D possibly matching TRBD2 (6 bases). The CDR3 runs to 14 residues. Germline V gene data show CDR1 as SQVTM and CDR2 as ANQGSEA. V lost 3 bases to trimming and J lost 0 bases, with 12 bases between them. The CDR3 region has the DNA TGCAGCGTTGATGGTCAGGGAGGCTCCTACGAGCAGTACTTC. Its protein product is CSVDGQGGSYEQYF.

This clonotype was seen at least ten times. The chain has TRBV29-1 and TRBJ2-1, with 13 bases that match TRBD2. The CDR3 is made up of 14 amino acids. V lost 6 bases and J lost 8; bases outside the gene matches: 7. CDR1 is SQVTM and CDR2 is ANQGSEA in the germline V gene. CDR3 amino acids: CSVAGTSGADEQFF. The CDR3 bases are TGCAGCGTCGCCGGGACTAGCGGGGCGGATGAGCAGTTCTTC.